This TCR beta chain was retrieved from a study of chemoradiotherapy in HPV16-positive cancers. About the study: Functional T-cell assays on a couple of HPV16-positive patients' cells defined candidate HPV-specific clones and common TCR motifs.

Notes on this clone: The antigen is not known.

The repertoire was sequenced with immunoSEQ multiplex PCR; TCRdb's copy has only in-frame clones and lacks some. The data show around 5,000 clones, with roughly 95% seen just once and 3% to 3.5% held by the top ten. This CDR3 contains 15 residues. Trimming took off 6 bases at V and 3 bases at J, with 17 bases between the two ends. Per germline, CDR1 LNHDA and CDR2 SQIVND (reference sequence). Study-level results: Candidate HPV-specific clones and E7-related TCR motifs grew in tumor during treatment.

This chain connects TRBV19 to TRBJ1-2; a weak D match, TRBD1 (6 bases). This material consisted of tumor tissue, taken from a patient who underwent chemoradiotherapy. The source of this sequence is a human donor with HPV-associated anogenital cancer. CDR3 sequence: CASRATGARYYGYTF. As DNA, the CDR3 is TGTGCCAGTAGAGCGACGGGGGCGCGGTACTATGGCTACACCTTC.